The present TCR beta chain was sequenced within a study of shared clonotypes between healthy human individuals. For the study at large: Donors consisted of two women and a few men between 18 and 49.

This CDR3 contains 14 residues. Germline V lookup: CDR1 SEHNR, CDR2 FQNEAQ (reference sequence). The trim removed 1 base at V and 6 bases at J, leaving 3 bases unmatched. Naivety among CD8 cells was defined by CD45RO negativity and positive CCR7 selection, thereby excluding terminally differentiated effector memory CD45RA+ cells. This table comes from immunoSEQ multiplex PCR, and its TCRdb copy is limited to in-frame clones, with some not included. The table records some 2 million clones, approximately 94% of them present only once. The V gene is TRBV7-9, the J gene TRBJ2-1; 7 positions agree with TRBD2. This sequence was found in a man younger than 35 in good health. The sample comprised naive CD8+ T cells sorted from blood. In DNA, the CDR3 is TGTGCCAGCAGCTTAGAAACTAGCGCCAATGAGCAGTTCTTC. Its translation is CASSLETSANEQFF.